This is a list of T cell receptor beta chains from one sample in a study of regulatory T cells in long-lasting Graves disease. TCRdb analysed the multiplex PCR reads with MiXCR anew, one entry per CDR3 protein. The table records about 340,000 distinct CDR3 sequences, about 20% of them present only once. The sequenced sample was peripheral blood mononuclear cells (PBMCs), obtained when the disease was refractory, from a patient treated with antithyroid drugs. Receptors originate from a female donor with Graves disease. Both conserved end residues are part of each CDR3. The D gene is left open where the match is weak. For some rows the clone size is stated as once, few or many, or as a class when expanded; others skip it.

j_call: TRBJ2-6
v_call: TRBV11-3
d_call: TRBD2
clone_size: few
cdr3_aa: CASSLRGGGALPNVLTF
cdr3_nt: TGTGCCAGCAGCTTACGGGGGGGTGGGGCCCTTCCCAACGTCCTGACTTTC

j_call: TRBJ1-2
v_call: TRBV10-3
d_call: NA
clone_size: many
cdr3_aa: CAISERQPGNYGYTF
cdr3_nt: TGTGCCATCAGTGAGCGGCAGCCAGGCAACTATGGCTACACCTTC

j_call: TRBJ2-5
v_call: TRBV5-1
d_call: NA
clone_size: NA
cdr3_aa: CASSLDVTRETQYF
cdr3_nt: TGCGCCAGCAGCTTGGACGTTACCAGGGAGACCCAGTACTTC

j_call: TRBJ2-5
v_call: TRBV27
d_call: TRBD2
clone_size: NA
cdr3_aa: CASSSGLADQETQYF
cdr3_nt: TGTGCCAGCAGTTCGGGACTAGCGGACCAAGAGACCCAGTACTTC

j_call: TRBJ1-3
v_call: TRBV7-9
d_call: NA
clone_size: few
cdr3_aa: CASSPGGAKGSGNTIYF
cdr3_nt: TGTGCCAGCAGCCCTGGGGGGGCTAAGGGGTCTGGAAACACCATATATTTT

j_call: TRBJ1-3
v_call: TRBV6-1
d_call: NA
clone_size: NA
cdr3_aa: CASSKSRATSGNTIYF
cdr3_nt: TGTGCCAGCAGTAAATCCAGGGCGACCTCTGGAAACACCATATATTTT

j_call: TRBJ2-7
v_call: TRBV24-1
d_call: TRBD1
clone_size: many
cdr3_aa: CATSDTGTAYYEQYF
cdr3_nt: TGTGCCACCAGTGACACCGGGACAGCTTACTACGAGCAGTACTTC

j_call: TRBJ1-4
v_call: TRBV3-1
d_call: NA
clone_size: many
cdr3_aa: CASSQQGKREKLFF
cdr3_nt: TGTGCCAGCAGCCAACAGGGAAAGCGCGAAAAACTGTTTTTT

j_call: TRBJ1-6
v_call: TRBV2
d_call: NA
clone_size: many
cdr3_aa: CASSFGSSYNSPLHF
cdr3_nt: TGTGCCAGCAGCTTCGGGAGCTCCTATAATTCACCCCTCCACTTT

j_call: TRBJ1-5
v_call: TRBV10-3
d_call: TRBD1
clone_size: NA
cdr3_aa: CAIRDRGIDQPQHF
cdr3_nt: TGTGCCATCAGGGACAGGGGGATCGATCAGCCCCAGCATTTT

j_call: TRBJ2-5
v_call: TRBV5-6
d_call: NA
clone_size: many
cdr3_aa: CASSTYRETQYF
cdr3_nt: TGTGCCAGCAGCACTTACAGGGAAACCCAGTACTTC

j_call: TRBJ1-4
v_call: TRBV7-9
d_call: NA
clone_size: NA
cdr3_aa: CASSLQSTNEKLFF
cdr3_nt: TGTGCCAGCAGCTTACAATCAACTAATGAAAAACTGTTTTTT

j_call: TRBJ1-2
v_call: TRBV7-2
d_call: NA
clone_size: few
cdr3_aa: CASSATDSGYTF
cdr3_nt: TGTGCCAGCAGCGCGACTGATTCTGGCTACACCTTC

j_call: TRBJ1-3
v_call: TRBV6-1
d_call: NA
clone_size: few
cdr3_aa: CASSKASSGNTIYF
cdr3_nt: TGTGCCAGCAGCAAAGCCAGTTCTGGAAACACCATATATTTT

j_call: TRBJ1-3
v_call: TRBV12-3/TRBV12-4
d_call: NA
clone_size: many
cdr3_aa: CASSLTSLAGNTIYF
cdr3_nt: TGTGCCAGCAGTTTAACCAGTTTAGCTGGAAACACCATATATTTT

j_call: TRBJ2-7
v_call: TRBV6-1
d_call: TRBD2
clone_size: NA
cdr3_aa: CASSEEGLRNF
cdr3_nt: TGTGCCAGCAGTGAAGAGGGACTACGGAACTTC

j_call: TRBJ2-4
v_call: TRBV6-1
d_call: NA
clone_size: NA
cdr3_aa: CASSPLRYAKNIQYF
cdr3_nt: TGTGCCAGCAGCCCTCTTAGGTACGCCAAAAACATTCAGTACTTC

j_call: TRBJ2-5
v_call: TRBV2
d_call: NA
clone_size: many
cdr3_aa: CASNRDTVGTQYF
cdr3_nt: TGTGCCAGCAACCGGGACACCGTCGGGACCCAGTACTTC

j_call: TRBJ2-7
v_call: TRBV30
d_call: NA
clone_size: NA
cdr3_aa: CAWRGPPDEQYF
cdr3_nt: TGTGCCTGGAGGGGGCCACCCGACGAGCAGTACTTC

j_call: TRBJ1-5
v_call: TRBV12-5
d_call: NA
clone_size: many
cdr3_aa: CASGNRSNPYSNQPQHF
cdr3_nt: TGTGCTAGTGGGAACAGATCTAACCCCTATAGCAATCAGCCCCAGCATTTT

j_call: TRBJ2-1
v_call: TRBV6-5
d_call: NA
clone_size: NA
cdr3_aa: CASSYPSGTYNEQFF
cdr3_nt: TGTGCCAGCAGTTACCCGAGCGGAACCTACAATGAACAGTTCTTC

j_call: TRBJ1-6
v_call: TRBV18
d_call: NA
clone_size: many
cdr3_aa: CASSPGSGSPLHF
cdr3_nt: TGTGCCAGCTCACCAGGGTCGGGTTCACCCCTCCACTTT

j_call: TRBJ2-7
v_call: TRBV12-3/TRBV12-4
d_call: NA
clone_size: NA
cdr3_aa: CASSRGPVYEQYF
cdr3_nt: TGTGCCAGCAGTCGGGGACCTGTCTACGAGCAGTACTTC

j_call: TRBJ1-6
v_call: TRBV4-1
d_call: NA
clone_size: NA
cdr3_aa: CASSQDQRSSPLHF
cdr3_nt: TGCGCCAGCAGCCAAGATCAAAGAAGTTCACCCCTCCACTTT

j_call: TRBJ1-3
v_call: TRBV12-3/TRBV12-4
d_call: NA
clone_size: many
cdr3_aa: CASSFHEGSGNTIYF
cdr3_nt: TGTGCCAGCAGTTTCCACGAAGGCTCTGGAAACACCATATATTTT

j_call: TRBJ1-3
v_call: TRBV2
d_call: NA
clone_size: many
cdr3_aa: CASRADGGPGNTIYF
cdr3_nt: TGTGCCAGCAGAGCGGACGGGGGCCCTGGAAACACCATATATTTT

j_call: TRBJ1-5
v_call: TRBV12-3/TRBV12-4
d_call: TRBD1
clone_size: many
cdr3_aa: CAIQGENNNQPQHF
cdr3_nt: TGTGCCATACAGGGGGAAAATAACAATCAGCCCCAGCATTTT

j_call: TRBJ1-2
v_call: TRBV11-2
d_call: NA
clone_size: many
cdr3_aa: CASSLVSGARGYGYTF
cdr3_nt: TGTGCCAGCAGCTTAGTCAGCGGGGCGCGGGGCTATGGCTACACCTTC

j_call: TRBJ2-5
v_call: TRBV29-1
d_call: NA
clone_size: few
cdr3_aa: CSVEPYFGRETQYF
cdr3_nt: TGCAGCGTTGAGCCCTATTTCGGCCGGGAGACCCAGTACTTC

j_call: TRBJ1-5
v_call: TRBV20-1
d_call: TRBD1
clone_size: few
cdr3_aa: CSAGKQGGNQPQHF
cdr3_nt: TGCAGTGCTGGGAAACAGGGGGGGAATCAGCCCCAGCATTTT

j_call: TRBJ1-2
v_call: TRBV20-1
d_call: NA
clone_size: NA
cdr3_aa: CSARDPGPAYGYTF
cdr3_nt: TGCAGTGCTAGAGATCCGGGACCGGCTTATGGCTACACCTTC

j_call: TRBJ2-7
v_call: TRBV6-1
d_call: NA
clone_size: many
cdr3_aa: CASRPGTPRNYEQYF
cdr3_nt: TGTGCCAGCAGACCCGGGACACCTAGAAACTACGAGCAGTACTTC

j_call: TRBJ2-1
v_call: TRBV12-3/TRBV12-4
d_call: NA
clone_size: NA
cdr3_aa: CASSEKGHIYNEQFF
cdr3_nt: TGTGCCAGCAGTGAAAAGGGACATATCTACAATGAGCAGTTCTTC

j_call: TRBJ2-2
v_call: TRBV28
d_call: TRBD1
clone_size: NA
cdr3_aa: CASSFLGTANTGELFF
cdr3_nt: TGTGCCAGCAGTTTTTTGGGGACAGCGAACACCGGGGAGCTGTTTTTT

j_call: TRBJ1-1
v_call: TRBV7-9
d_call: NA
clone_size: many
cdr3_aa: CASSLGTITNTEAFF
cdr3_nt: TGTGCCAGCAGCTTAGGAACCATCACGAACACTGAAGCTTTCTTT

j_call: TRBJ1-2
v_call: TRBV6-1
d_call: TRBD1
clone_size: few
cdr3_aa: CASGGGVFGYTF
cdr3_nt: TGTGCCTCAGGGGGGGGTGTGTTCGGCTACACCTTC

j_call: TRBJ1-3
v_call: TRBV27
d_call: NA
clone_size: few
cdr3_aa: CASSSLGVGNTIYF
cdr3_nt: TGTGCCAGCAGTTCTCTCGGGGTCGGAAACACCATATATTTT

j_call: TRBJ2-7
v_call: TRBV6-5
d_call: NA
clone_size: NA
cdr3_aa: CASSYWSLPSEQYF
cdr3_nt: TGTGCCAGCAGTTACTGGAGTCTACCAAGCGAGCAGTACTTC

j_call: TRBJ1-1
v_call: TRBV7-9
d_call: NA
clone_size: NA
cdr3_aa: CASSLAGGYDEAFF
cdr3_nt: TGTGCCAGCAGCTTAGCTGGGGGGTACGATGAAGCTTTCTTT

j_call: TRBJ2-2
v_call: TRBV6-2/TRBV6-3
d_call: NA
clone_size: many
cdr3_aa: CASSYRRGGLFF
cdr3_nt: TGTGCCAGCAGTTACCGCAGGGGCGGGCTGTTTTTT

j_call: TRBJ2-7
v_call: TRBV29-1
d_call: NA
clone_size: NA
cdr3_aa: CSVEKVEAYEQYF
cdr3_nt: TGCAGCGTTGAGAAGGTCGAGGCCTACGAGCAGTACTTC

j_call: TRBJ2-7
v_call: TRBV5-1
d_call: NA
clone_size: many
cdr3_aa: CASSLGVLGFEQYF
cdr3_nt: TGCGCCAGCAGCTTGGGGGTACTTGGGTTTGAGCAGTACTTC